A selection of T cell receptor beta chains follows, all from one sample in a study of T cells after yellow fever vaccination. TCRdb reanalysed the 5' RACE reads using MiXCR and keeps one entry per CDR3 protein. The sample holds just over 250,000 distinct CDR3 sequences; around 4.9% are singletons and the top ten take around 3.3%. The material sequenced was CD4+ T cells sorted from PBMCs, taken on the day of the yellow fever booster vaccination. The receptors were gathered from a man between 18 and 35 years old who received the YFV17D yellow fever vaccine. The CDR3 runs from the conserved cysteine through the conserved F or W. D genes are given only for firm matches. Clone size is shown for a subset of rows, as once, few, many or a class of expanded clone.

d_call: TRBD1; v_call: TRBV2; clone_size: few; j_call: TRBJ1-5; cdr3_nt: TGTGCCAGCAGTGGACAGGGGGCAGATCAGCCCCAGCATTTT; cdr3_aa: CASSGQGADQPQHF
d_call: NA; v_call: TRBV28; clone_size: NA; j_call: TRBJ2-5; cdr3_nt: TGTGCCAGCGAAGGGCAGCAAGAGACCCAGTACTTC; cdr3_aa: CASEGQQETQYF
d_call: NA; v_call: TRBV21-1; clone_size: NA; j_call: TRBJ1-1; cdr3_nt: TGTGCCAGCAGCAAGGCCCTAACAGGGTTGAACACTGAAGCTTTCTTT; cdr3_aa: CASSKALTGLNTEAFF
d_call: NA; v_call: TRBV12-3/TRBV12-4; clone_size: few; j_call: TRBJ2-5; cdr3_nt: TGTGCCAGCAGTTCCCCCTCAGGACGGGGAGGTGAAGAGACCCAGTACTTC; cdr3_aa: CASSSPSGRGGEETQYF
d_call: NA; v_call: TRBV5-4; clone_size: NA; j_call: TRBJ2-2; cdr3_nt: TGTGCCAGCAGCTTCGCCAACACCGGGGAGCTGTTTTTT; cdr3_aa: CASSFANTGELFF
d_call: NA; v_call: TRBV12-3/TRBV12-4; clone_size: NA; j_call: TRBJ1-5; cdr3_nt: TGTGCCAGCCGTTCGGGGGCTGGAGGCAATCAGCCCCAGCATTTT; cdr3_aa: CASRSGAGGNQPQHF
d_call: NA; v_call: TRBV4-3; clone_size: few; j_call: TRBJ2-2; cdr3_nt: TGCGCCAGCAGCCAAGATCCGGGACACACCGGGGAGCTGTTTTTT; cdr3_aa: CASSQDPGHTGELFF
d_call: NA; v_call: TRBV5-1; clone_size: many; j_call: TRBJ1-1; cdr3_nt: TGCGCCAGCAGCTTGTTCGGGGAGAACACTGAAGCTTTCTTT; cdr3_aa: CASSLFGENTEAFF
d_call: NA; v_call: TRBV7-2; clone_size: few; j_call: TRBJ1-2; cdr3_nt: TGTGCCAGCAGCTTAGAACTCTCGCGGGATGGCTACACCTTC; cdr3_aa: CASSLELSRDGYTF
d_call: NA; v_call: TRBV2; clone_size: many; j_call: TRBJ1-2; cdr3_nt: TGTGCCAGCAGTGAAGCAGGGTACTATGGCTACACCTTC; cdr3_aa: CASSEAGYYGYTF
d_call: NA; v_call: TRBV29-1; clone_size: many; j_call: TRBJ2-4; cdr3_nt: TGCAGCGTTGCCCTTCCTCCACAGGGTACCATTCAGTACTTC; cdr3_aa: CSVALPPQGTIQYF
d_call: NA; v_call: TRBV12-3/TRBV12-4; clone_size: few; j_call: TRBJ2-1; cdr3_nt: TGTGCCAGCAGTTTACAAGGCGGGGGCTATTACAATGAGCAGTTCTTC; cdr3_aa: CASSLQGGGYYNEQFF
d_call: TRBD1; v_call: TRBV5-1; clone_size: many; j_call: TRBJ2-2; cdr3_nt: TGCGCCAGCAGCCCGGGACAGTTGAACACCGGGGAGCTGTTTTTT; cdr3_aa: CASSPGQLNTGELFF
d_call: NA; v_call: TRBV5-1; clone_size: few; j_call: TRBJ2-2; cdr3_nt: TGCGCCAGCAGCGCCGGGGCCAACACCGGGGAGCTGTTTTTT; cdr3_aa: CASSAGANTGELFF
d_call: NA; v_call: TRBV28; clone_size: few; j_call: TRBJ2-7; cdr3_nt: TGTGCCAGCAGTTTACTGGGAGCCGGAGCGGACGAGCAGTACTTC; cdr3_aa: CASSLLGAGADEQYF
d_call: NA; v_call: TRBV11-2; clone_size: NA; j_call: TRBJ1-1; cdr3_nt: TGTGCCAGCAGCTCCAGGGGTGACGGCACTGAAGCTTTCTTT; cdr3_aa: CASSSRGDGTEAFF
d_call: TRBD2; v_call: TRBV29-1; clone_size: many; j_call: TRBJ2-7; cdr3_nt: TGCAGCGTTTTCAAACTAGCGGGGGCCTCCTACGAGCAGTACTTC; cdr3_aa: CSVFKLAGASYEQYF
d_call: NA; v_call: TRBV4-3; clone_size: many; j_call: TRBJ1-6; cdr3_nt: TGCGCCAGCAGCCAATCGCCAAATTCACCCCTCCACTTT; cdr3_aa: CASSQSPNSPLHF
d_call: NA; v_call: TRBV7-2; clone_size: NA; j_call: TRBJ2-1; cdr3_nt: TGTGCCAGCAGATCACAGGGTGCCCTTAGGTACAATGAGCAGTTCTTC; cdr3_aa: CASRSQGALRYNEQFF
d_call: NA; v_call: TRBV20-1; clone_size: NA; j_call: TRBJ2-5; cdr3_nt: TGCAGTGCTCCGGGACAAAACCAAGAGACCCAGTACTTC; cdr3_aa: CSAPGQNQETQYF
d_call: TRBD2; v_call: TRBV28; clone_size: NA; j_call: TRBJ2-3; cdr3_nt: TGTGCCGCCCCCTCTAGCGGATCTAGCACAGATACGCAGTATTTT; cdr3_aa: CAAPSSGSSTDTQYF
d_call: TRBD2; v_call: TRBV15; clone_size: many; j_call: TRBJ2-7; cdr3_nt: TGTGCCACCAGCAGATCCGAGCGGGGGGGCCTGTACGAGCAGTACTTC; cdr3_aa: CATSRSERGGLYEQYF
d_call: NA; v_call: TRBV12-2; clone_size: NA; j_call: TRBJ1-1; cdr3_nt: TGTGCAAGTCGCTTAGAAAGGGTTGAAGCTTTCTTT; cdr3_aa: CASRLERVEAFF